This T cell receptor beta chain was obtained from a study of CD4 T cells in relation to SARS-CoV-2 and coronaviruses. CDR3 length: 16 amino acids. CDR1 is MNHEY, CDR2 SVGAGI, per germline. V was pared by 0 bases and J by 4 bases, with 13 bases between. Concerning this clone: Antigen specificity is unknown.

This table comes from immunoSEQ multiplex PCR, and its TCRdb copy is limited to in-frame clones, with some not included. This table holds about 64,000 clones, approximately 94% found once. CD4+ T cells from unexposed donors were obtained before the COVID-19 pandemic (2011-2018). Naive and memory CD4+ T cells were separated from cryopreserved PBMCs. Study conclusions and caveats: Monoreactive clones expanded significantly more to SARS-CoV-2 than crossreactive clones did.

Sequencing was carried out using naive CD4+ T cells from PBMCs. Regarding subset: naive CD4+ T cells isolated by negative enrichment. This chain uses TRBV6-5 with TRBJ1-3, with D possibly TRBD1 on 6 matching bases. This TCR was recovered from a human donor in good health. The CDR3 region has the DNA TGTGCCAGCAGTTACTCGTCCCAGGGGCTGGGAAACACCATATATTTT. As protein: CASSYSSQGLGNTIYF.